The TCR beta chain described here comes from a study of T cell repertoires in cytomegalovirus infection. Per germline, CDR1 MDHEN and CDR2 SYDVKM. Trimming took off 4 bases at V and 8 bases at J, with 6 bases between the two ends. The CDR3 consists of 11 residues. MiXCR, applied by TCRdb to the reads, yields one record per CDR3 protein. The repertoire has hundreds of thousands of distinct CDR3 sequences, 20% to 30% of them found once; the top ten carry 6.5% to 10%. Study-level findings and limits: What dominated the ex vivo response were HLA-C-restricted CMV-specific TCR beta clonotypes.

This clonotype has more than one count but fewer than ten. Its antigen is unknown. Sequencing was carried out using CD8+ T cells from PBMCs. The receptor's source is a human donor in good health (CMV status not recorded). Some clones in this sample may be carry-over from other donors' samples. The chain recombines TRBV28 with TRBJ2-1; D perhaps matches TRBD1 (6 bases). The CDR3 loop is CASSWGHEQFF. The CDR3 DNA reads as TGTGCCAGCAGTTGGGGGCATGAGCAGTTCTTC. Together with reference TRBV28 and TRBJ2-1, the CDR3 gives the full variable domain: DVKVTQSSRYLVKRTGEKVFLECVQDMDHENMFWYRQDPGLGLRLIYFSYDVKMKEKGDIPEGYSVSREKKERFSLILESASTNQTSMYLCASSWGHEQFFGPGTRLTVL.